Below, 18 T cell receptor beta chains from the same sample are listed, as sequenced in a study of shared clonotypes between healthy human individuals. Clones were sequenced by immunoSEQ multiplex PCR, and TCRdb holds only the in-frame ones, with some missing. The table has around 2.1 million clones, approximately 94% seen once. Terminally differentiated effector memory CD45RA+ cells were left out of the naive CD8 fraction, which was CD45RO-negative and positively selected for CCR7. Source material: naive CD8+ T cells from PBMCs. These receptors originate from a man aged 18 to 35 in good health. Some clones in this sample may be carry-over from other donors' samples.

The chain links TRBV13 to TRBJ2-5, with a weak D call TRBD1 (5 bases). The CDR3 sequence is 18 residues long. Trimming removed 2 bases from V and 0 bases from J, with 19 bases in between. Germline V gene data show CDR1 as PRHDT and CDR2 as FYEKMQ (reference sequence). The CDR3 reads CASSLTGYRRPHQETQYF. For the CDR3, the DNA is TGTGCCAGCAGCTTAACAGGTTACAGGCGGCCCCACCAAGAGACCCAGTACTTC.

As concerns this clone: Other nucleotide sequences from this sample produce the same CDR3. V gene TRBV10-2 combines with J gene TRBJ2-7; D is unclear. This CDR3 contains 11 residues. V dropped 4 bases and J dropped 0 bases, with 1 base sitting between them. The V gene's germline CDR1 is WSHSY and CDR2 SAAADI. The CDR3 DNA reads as TGCGCCAGCAGTGGCTCCTACGAGCAGTACTTC. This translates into CASSGSYEQYF.

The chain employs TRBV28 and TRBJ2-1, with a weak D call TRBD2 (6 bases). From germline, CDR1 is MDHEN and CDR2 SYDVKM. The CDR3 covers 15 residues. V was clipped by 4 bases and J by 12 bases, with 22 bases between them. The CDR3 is CASSSSRERAGGQFF. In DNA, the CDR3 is TGTGCCAGCAGTTCGTCACGCGAGCGGGCCGGGGGGCAGTTCTTC.

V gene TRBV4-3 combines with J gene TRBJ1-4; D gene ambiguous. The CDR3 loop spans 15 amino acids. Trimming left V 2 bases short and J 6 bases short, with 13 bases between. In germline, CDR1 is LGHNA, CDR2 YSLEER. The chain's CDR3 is CASSQSSAPDEKLFF. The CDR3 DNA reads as TGCGCCAGCAGCCAATCCTCGGCCCCCGATGAAAAACTGTTTTTT.

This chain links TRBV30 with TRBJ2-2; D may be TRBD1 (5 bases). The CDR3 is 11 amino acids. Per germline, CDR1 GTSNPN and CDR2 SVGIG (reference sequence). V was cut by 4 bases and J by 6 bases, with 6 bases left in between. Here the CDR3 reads CAWTGSGELFF. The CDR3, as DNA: TGTGCCTGGACAGGGTCCGGGGAGCTGTTTTTT. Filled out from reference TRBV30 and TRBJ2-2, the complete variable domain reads SQTIHQWPATLVQPVGSPLSLECTVEGTSNPNLYWYRQAAGRGLQLLFYSVGIGQISSEVPQNLSASRPQDRQFILSSKKLLLSDSGFYLCAWTGSGELFFGEGSRLTVL.

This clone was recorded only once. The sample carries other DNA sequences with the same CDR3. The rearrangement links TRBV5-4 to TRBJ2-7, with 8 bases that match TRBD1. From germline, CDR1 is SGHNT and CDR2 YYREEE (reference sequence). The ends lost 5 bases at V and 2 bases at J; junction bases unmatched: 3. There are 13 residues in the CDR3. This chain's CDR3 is CASSLDRAYEQYF. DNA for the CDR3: TGTGCCAGCAGTCTGGACAGGGCCTACGAGCAGTACTTC.

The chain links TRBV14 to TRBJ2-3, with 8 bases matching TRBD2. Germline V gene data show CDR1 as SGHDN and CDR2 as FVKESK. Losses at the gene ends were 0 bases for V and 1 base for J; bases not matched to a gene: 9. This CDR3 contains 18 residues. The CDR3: CASSQEGWSGRGTDTQYF. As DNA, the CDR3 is TGTGCCAGCAGCCAAGAGGGGTGGAGCGGGAGAGGCACAGATACGCAGTATTTT. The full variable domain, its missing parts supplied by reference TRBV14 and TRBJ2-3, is EAGVTQFPSHSVIEKGQTVTLRCDPISGHDNLYWYRRVMGKEIKFLLHFVKESKQDESGMPNNRFLAERTGGTYSTLKVQPAELEDSGVYFCASSQEGWSGRGTDTQYFGPGTRLTVL.

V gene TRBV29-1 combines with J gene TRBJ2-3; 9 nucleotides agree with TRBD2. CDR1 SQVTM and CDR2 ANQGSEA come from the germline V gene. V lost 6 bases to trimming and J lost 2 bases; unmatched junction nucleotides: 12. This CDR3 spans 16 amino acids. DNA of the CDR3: TGCAGCGTAACAGGGACTAGCCGAAGCCCCACAGATACGCAGTATTTT. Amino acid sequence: CSVTGTSRSPTDTQYF.

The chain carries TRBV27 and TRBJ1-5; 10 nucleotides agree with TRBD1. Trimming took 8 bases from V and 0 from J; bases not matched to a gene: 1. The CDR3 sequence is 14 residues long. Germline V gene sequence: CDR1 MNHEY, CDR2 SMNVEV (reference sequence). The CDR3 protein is CASGTGVSNQPQHF. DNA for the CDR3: TGTGCCAGCGGGACAGGGGTTAGCAATCAGCCCCAGCATTTT.

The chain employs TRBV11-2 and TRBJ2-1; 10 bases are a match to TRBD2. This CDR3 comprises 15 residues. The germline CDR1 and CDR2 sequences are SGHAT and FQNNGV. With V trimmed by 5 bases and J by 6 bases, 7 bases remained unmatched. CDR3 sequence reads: CASSALAGVRNEQFF. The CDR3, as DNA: TGTGCCAGCAGCGCTCTAGCGGGAGTGCGCAATGAGCAGTTCTTC.

CDR3 nucleotide sequence: TGTGCCAGCAGCGTAGGGACAGGGCAAGTCTATGGCTACACCTTC. Translated: CASSVGTGQVYGYTF. The chain employs TRBV9 and TRBJ1-2, with 8 bases aligning to TRBD1. This CDR3 spans 15 amino acids. Germline assignment: CDR1 SGDLS and CDR2 YYNGEE. Unmatched junction bases numbered 5, after V lost 0 bases and J lost 4 bases.

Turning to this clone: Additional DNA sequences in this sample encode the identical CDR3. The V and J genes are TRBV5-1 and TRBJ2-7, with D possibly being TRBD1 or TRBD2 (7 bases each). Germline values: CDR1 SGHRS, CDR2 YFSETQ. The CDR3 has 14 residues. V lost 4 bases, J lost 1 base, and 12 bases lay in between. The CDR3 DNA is TGCGCCAGCAGCAGCGGGACAGCTTCCTACGAGCAGTACTTC. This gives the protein CASSSGTASYEQYF.

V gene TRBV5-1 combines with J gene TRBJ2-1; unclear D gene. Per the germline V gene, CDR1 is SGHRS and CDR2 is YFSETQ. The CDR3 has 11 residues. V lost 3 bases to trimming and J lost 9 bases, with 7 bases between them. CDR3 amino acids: CASSSRGEQFF. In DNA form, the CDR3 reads TGCGCCAGCAGCTCCCGAGGTGAGCAGTTCTTC.

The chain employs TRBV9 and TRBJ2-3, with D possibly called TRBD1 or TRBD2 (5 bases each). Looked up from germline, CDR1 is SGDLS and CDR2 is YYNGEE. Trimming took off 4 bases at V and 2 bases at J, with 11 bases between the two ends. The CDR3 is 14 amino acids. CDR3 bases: TGTGCCAGCAGCCCGGGACCCTACACAGATACGCAGTATTTT. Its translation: CASSPGPYTDTQYF.

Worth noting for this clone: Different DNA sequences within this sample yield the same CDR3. DNA for the CDR3: TGTGCCAGCAGTTACTCGTTAGCGGGAGGTTACGAGCAGTACTTC. This translates into CASSYSLAGGYEQYF. The J gene is TRBJ2-7, the V gene TRBV6-6; the match to TRBD2 covers 10 bases. The CDR3 is 15 residues long. Germline CDR1 and CDR2: MNHNY and SVGAGI (reference sequence). V dropped 0 bases and J dropped 4; count of bases not matched to a gene: 3.

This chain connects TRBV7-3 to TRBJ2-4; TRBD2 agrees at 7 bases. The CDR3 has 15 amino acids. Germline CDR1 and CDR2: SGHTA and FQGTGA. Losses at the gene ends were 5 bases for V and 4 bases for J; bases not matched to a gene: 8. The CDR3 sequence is CASSPTGGGKNIQYF. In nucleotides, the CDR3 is TGTGCCAGCAGCCCGACGGGAGGTGGGAAAAACATTCAGTACTTC.

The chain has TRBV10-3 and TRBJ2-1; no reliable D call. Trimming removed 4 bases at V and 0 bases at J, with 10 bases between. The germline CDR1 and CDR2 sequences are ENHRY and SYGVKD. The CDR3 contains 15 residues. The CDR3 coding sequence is TGTGCCATCAGTGGAGTGACAATCTCCTACAATGAGCAGTTCTTC. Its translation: CAISGVTISYNEQFF.

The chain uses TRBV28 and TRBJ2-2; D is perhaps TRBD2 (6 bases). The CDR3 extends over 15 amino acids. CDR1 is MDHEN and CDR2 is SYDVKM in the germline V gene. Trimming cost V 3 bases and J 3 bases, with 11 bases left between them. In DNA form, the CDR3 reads TGTGCCAGCAGTTTTCGGCGGGAAGACACCGGGGAGCTGTTTTTT. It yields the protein CASSFRREDTGELFF.